The clone carrying this TCR beta chain has a handful of counts. Its cognate antigen is unknown. Tumor samples used roughly 17-55 mg of diced tissue. This record belongs to a study of early stage breast cancer tumors. Looking at the study overall: About 70% of the 16 invasive tumors were ER+, PR+ and HER2-. Study-wide findings and caveats: Most shared enriched TCRB sequences were commonly generated ones. Comparing each tissue with blood distinguished tumor from normal in about 90% of the 16 patients.

Measured with immunoSEQ multiplex PCR; TCRdb has only the in-frame clones, and not every one. This table holds about 28,000 clones, around three fifths found once. The receptor was derived from a person aged 45 to 60 with breast cancer. What was sequenced was breast tumor tissue.

In DNA form, the CDR3 reads TGTGCCAGCTCACCCTACGACAAGTCCAACTATGGCTACACCTTC. Translation gives CASSPYDKSNYGYTF. This chain joins TRBV18 and TRBJ1-2; the D is unclear. Trimming removed 3 bases at V and 2 bases at J, with 13 bases between. CDR1 is KGHSH and CDR2 is LQKENI in the germline V gene. This CDR3 comprises 15 residues.